This TCR beta chain was captured by sequencing in a study of cytomegalovirus exposure and HLA in healthy donors. V lost 4 bases and J 5 bases, leaving 10 bases between the germline ends. Germline V gives CDR1 SGHRS, CDR2 YFSETQ. CDR3 size: 13 residues. 60 Vbeta and 13 Jbeta primers were used in PCR. Libraries were prepared by immunoSEQ multiplex PCR; TCRdb keeps only in-frame clonotypes and omits some of them. The table lists under 200,000 clones, around 77% of them singletons, with around 2.4% in the top ten. The source is a man in his 60s in good health and CMV-seronegative. The V call is TRBV5-1, the J call TRBJ2-1, with D possibly matching TRBD1 (5 bases). Sequencing was performed on PBMCs. The CDR3 region is CASSKDRNNEQFF. For the CDR3, the DNA is TGCGCCAGCAGCAAAGACAGAAACAATGAGCAGTTCTTC.